Detailed here is one T cell receptor beta chain. Germline V gene data show CDR1 as SQVTM and CDR2 as ANQGSEA. V was clipped by 6 bases and J by 5 bases; unmatched bases: 13. CDR3 size: 15 residues. This entry belongs to a study of CD8+ T cells in alopecia areata. Isolated RNA was reverse transcribed into cDNA used as the sequencing template. Some clones are missing from TCRdb's copy, which holds only in-frame ones; the method was immunoSEQ multiplex PCR. The table lists 150,000 or so clones, about 87% of them singletons. The starting material was CD8+ T cells sorted from blood, obtained at week 0. This receptor was taken from a human donor with alopecia areata. This chain links TRBV29-1 with TRBJ2-3; TRBD1 matches at 8 bases. CDR3 protein: CSVDTGQVVGDTQYF. Written as DNA, the CDR3 is TGCAGCGTCGACACGGGACAGGTGGTAGGAGATACGCAGTATTTT.